The rows below give T cell receptor beta chains drawn from one sample of a study of T cells expressing NK-cell markers. One entry per CDR3 protein, without DNA, is what TCRdb gives after re-calling the 5' RACE reads. The sample yields a few hundred thousand distinct CDR3 sequences, of which the top ten take up roughly 5.2%. The sequencing input was blood T cells: a sorted CD56 or NKG2C T cell subset, CD4+ or CD8+ T cells, or bulk PBMC T cells (not recorded which). These receptors originate from a man aged 18-75 years in good health. Each CDR3 is given with its conserved first and last residue.

j_call v_call cdr3_aa
TRBJ1-3 TRBV6-1 CASSPRADTHGGNTIYF
TRBJ1-1 TRBV5-1 CATATDNMNTEAFF
TRBJ2-3 TRBV2 CASSGAGQKRADTQYF
TRBJ2-1 TRBV20-1 CSARGTLAGSSYNEQFF
TRBJ2-7 TRBV20-1 CSARGVTDRDSYEQYF
TRBJ2-7 TRBV6-4 CAIPLKRAGEYEQYF
TRBJ1-2 TRBV5-1 CASSLDQGMDGYTF
TRBJ2-1 TRBV3-1 CASSFQLTGNEQFF
TRBJ1-1 TRBV7-2 CASSLRDRSWAFF
TRBJ1-1 TRBV7-8 CASSLRTENTEAFF